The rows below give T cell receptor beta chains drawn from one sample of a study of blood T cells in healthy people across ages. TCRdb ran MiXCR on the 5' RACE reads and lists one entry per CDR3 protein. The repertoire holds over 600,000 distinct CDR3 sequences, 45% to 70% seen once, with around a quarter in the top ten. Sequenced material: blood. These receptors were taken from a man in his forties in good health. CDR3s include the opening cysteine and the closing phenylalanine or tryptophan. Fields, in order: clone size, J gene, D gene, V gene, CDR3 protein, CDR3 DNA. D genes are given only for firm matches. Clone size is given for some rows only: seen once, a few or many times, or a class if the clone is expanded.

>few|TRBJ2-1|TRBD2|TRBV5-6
CASSLGLLAGENEQFF
TGTGCCAGCAGCTTGGGTTTGCTAGCGGGGGAGAATGAGCAGTTCTTC
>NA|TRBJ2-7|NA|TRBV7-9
CASSSTGGATTYEQYF
TGTGCCAGCAGCTCAACTGGGGGGGCTACCACCTACGAGCAGTACTTC
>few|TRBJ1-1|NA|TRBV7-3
CASSLTQGWNTEAFF
TGTGCCAGCAGCTTAACGCAGGGTTGGAACACTGAAGCTTTCTTT
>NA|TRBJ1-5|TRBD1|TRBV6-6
CASSTRGTGGQPQHF
TGTGCCAGCAGTACCCGGGGCACAGGGGGTCAGCCCCAGCATTTT
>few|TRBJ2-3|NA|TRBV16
CASSTSLQDTDTQYF
TGTGCCAGCAGCACTAGCTTACAGGACACAGATACGCAGTATTTT
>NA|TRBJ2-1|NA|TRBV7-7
CASSADSYNEQFF
TGTGCTAGCAGCGCAGACAGCTACAATGAGCAGTTCTTC
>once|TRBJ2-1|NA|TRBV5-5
CASSWDRYSYNERFF
TGTGCCAGCAGCTGGGACCGCTACTCCTACAATGAGCGGTTCTTC
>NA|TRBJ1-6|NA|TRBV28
CASSLGAKNSPLHF
TGTGCCAGCAGCCTGGGAGCAAAAAATTCACCCCTCCACTTT
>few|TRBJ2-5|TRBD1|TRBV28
CASSSRWDRGLLETQYF
TGTGCCAGCAGTTCCCGATGGGACAGGGGCTTGTTAGAGACCCAGTACTTC
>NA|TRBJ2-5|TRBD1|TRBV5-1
CASSLGGTVGVETQYF
TGCGCCAGCAGCTTGGGAGGGACAGTTGGAGTAGAGACCCAGTACTTC
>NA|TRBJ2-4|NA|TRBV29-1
CSVEVIEKRLAKNIQYF
TGCAGCGTTGAGGTTATCGAGAAGCGACTAGCCAAAAACATTCAGTACTTC
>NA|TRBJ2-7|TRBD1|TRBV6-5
CASSYSPGQGTQYF
TGTGCCAGCAGTTACTCTCCGGGACAGGGGACGCAGTACTTC
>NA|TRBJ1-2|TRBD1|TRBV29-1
CSIRDRSVIDYGYTF
TGCAGCATCCGGGACAGGTCCGTGATTGACTATGGCTACACCTTC
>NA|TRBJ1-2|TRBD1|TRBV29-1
CSAERQGGQYGYTF
TGCAGCGCCGAAAGACAGGGAGGGCAATATGGCTACACCTTC
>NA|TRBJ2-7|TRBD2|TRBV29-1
CSVVTAGGPRIRYEQYF
TGCAGCGTTGTAACAGCGGGAGGTCCAAGAATCCGCTACGAGCAGTACTTC
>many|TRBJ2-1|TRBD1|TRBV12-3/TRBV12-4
CASSTGGKSSYNEQFF
TGTGCCAGCAGTACAGGGGGCAAGAGCTCCTACAATGAGCAGTTCTTC
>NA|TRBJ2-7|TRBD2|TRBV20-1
CSARVSGGRAEQYF
TGCAGTGCTAGAGTCAGCGGGGGGCGAGCCGAGCAGTACTTC
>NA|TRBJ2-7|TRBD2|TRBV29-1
CSVAGVAYEQYF
TGCAGCGTAGCGGGAGTCGCCTACGAGCAGTACTTC
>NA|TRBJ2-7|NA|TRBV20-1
CSVRVSSYEQYF
TGCAGTGTAAGAGTCTCGTCCTACGAGCAGTACTTC
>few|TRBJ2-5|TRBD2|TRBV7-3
CASSFASGSAETQYF
TGTGCCAGCAGCTTCGCTAGCGGATCGGCAGAGACCCAGTACTTC
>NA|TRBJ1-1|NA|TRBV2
CASKRKAGDYNTEAFF
TGTGCCAGTAAAAGAAAGGCAGGGGATTATAACACTGAAGCTTTCTTT
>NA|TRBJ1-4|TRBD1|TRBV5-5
CASSRQGGRLFF
TGTGCCAGCAGCAGACAGGGCGGTCGACTGTTTTTT
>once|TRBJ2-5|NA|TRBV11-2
CASSVYTAGLAQYF
TGTGCCAGCAGCGTTTACACGGCGGGTTTGGCCCAGTACTTC
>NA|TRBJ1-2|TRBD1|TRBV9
CASSVGSGGAYGYTF
TGTGCCAGCAGCGTAGGTTCAGGGGGCGCCTATGGCTACACCTTC
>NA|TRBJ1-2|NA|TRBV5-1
CASSLYQTGYGYTF
TGCGCCAGCAGCTTGTACCAGACAGGTTATGGCTACACCTTC
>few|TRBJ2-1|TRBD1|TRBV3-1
CASTPGQGANEQFF
TGTGCCAGCACACCGGGACAGGGGGCTAATGAGCAGTTCTTC
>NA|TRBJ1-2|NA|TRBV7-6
CASSSVPIAQGGDGYTF
TGTGCCAGCAGCTCGGTACCCATCGCCCAGGGAGGTGATGGCTACACCTTC
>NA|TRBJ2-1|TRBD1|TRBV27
CASSPPPGQGRSYNEQFF
TGTGCCAGCAGCCCCCCCCCGGGACAGGGAAGGTCCTACAATGAGCAGTTCTTC
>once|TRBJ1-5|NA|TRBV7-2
CASSKQSNQPQHF
TGTGCCAGCAGTAAACAGAGCAATCAGCCCCAGCATTTT
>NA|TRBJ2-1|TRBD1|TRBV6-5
CASRKGQGQEFF
TGTGCCAGCAGGAAAGGACAGGGCCAGGAGTTCTTC
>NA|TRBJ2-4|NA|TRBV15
CATTADRQDGGKNIQYF
TGTGCCACCACCGCAGACAGGCAAGATGGAGGGAAAAACATTCAGTACTTC
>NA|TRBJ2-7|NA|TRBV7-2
CASSRGLSSYEQYF
TGTGCCAGCAGCCGGGGGCTTAGCTCCTACGAGCAGTACTTC
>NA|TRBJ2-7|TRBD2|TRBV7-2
CASSMSGGPYEQYF
TGTGCCAGCAGCATGAGCGGGGGCCCCTACGAGCAGTACTTC
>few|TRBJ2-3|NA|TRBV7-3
CASRRRSGGADTQYF
TGTGCCAGCAGGAGAAGGAGCGGAGGGGCCGATACGCAGTATTTT
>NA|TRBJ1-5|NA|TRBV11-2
CASSFQPNSNQPQHF
TGTGCCAGCAGCTTTCAGCCTAATAGCAATCAGCCCCAGCATTTT
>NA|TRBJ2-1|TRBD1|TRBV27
CASGKRIRDSSYNEQFF
TGTGCCAGCGGGAAGCGGATCCGGGACAGCTCCTACAATGAGCAGTTCTTC
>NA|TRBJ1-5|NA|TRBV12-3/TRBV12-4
CASSLVAGHQPQHF
TGTGCCAGCAGTTTAGTAGCAGGGCATCAGCCCCAGCATTTT
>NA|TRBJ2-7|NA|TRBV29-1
CSAKLAGIPYEQYF
TGCAGCGCAAAACTGGCAGGGATCCCCTACGAGCAGTACTTC
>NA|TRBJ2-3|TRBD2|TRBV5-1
CASSLNSGVGTDTQYF
TGCGCCAGCAGCTTAAATAGCGGGGTGGGCACAGATACGCAGTATTTT
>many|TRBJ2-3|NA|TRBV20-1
CSARVHLTDTQYF
TGCAGTGCTAGAGTGCACCTCACAGATACGCAGTATTTT
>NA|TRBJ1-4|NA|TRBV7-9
CASSLEGTQEKLFF
TGTGCCAGCAGCTTAGAGGGGACACAAGAAAAACTGTTTTTT
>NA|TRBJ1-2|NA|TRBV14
CASSQGGGTTNYGYTF
TGTGCCAGCAGCCAAGGCGGAGGGACAACTAACTATGGCTACACCTTC
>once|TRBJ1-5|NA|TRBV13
CASSSRGKNQPQHF
TGTGCCAGCAGCTCCAGGGGCAAAAATCAGCCCCAGCATTTT
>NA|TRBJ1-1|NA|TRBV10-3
CAISETVGRLNTEAFF
TGTGCCATCAGTGAGACAGTTGGACGGCTGAACACTGAAGCTTTCTTT
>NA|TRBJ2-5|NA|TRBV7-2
CASSLNEAAVQETQYF
TGTGCCAGCAGCCTGAACGAAGCGGCAGTTCAAGAGACCCAGTACTTC
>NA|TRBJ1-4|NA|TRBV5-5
CASSLPTGGNEKLFF
TGTGCCAGCAGCTTGCCGACAGGTGGGAATGAAAAACTGTTTTTT
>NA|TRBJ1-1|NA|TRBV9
CASSVGLTTTEAFF
TGTGCCAGCAGCGTAGGCCTCACAACCACTGAAGCTTTCTTT
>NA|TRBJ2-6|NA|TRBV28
CASSLPQGIGSGANVLTF
TGTGCCAGCAGTTTACCGCAGGGTATAGGCTCAGGGGCCAACGTCCTGACTTTC
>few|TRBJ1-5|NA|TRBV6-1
CASSEAAAGHQPQHF
TGTGCCAGCAGTGAAGCGGCGGCAGGGCATCAGCCCCAGCATTTT
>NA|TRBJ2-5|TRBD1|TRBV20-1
CSAIPGTGGETQYF
TGCAGTGCGATACCCGGGACAGGGGGAGAGACCCAGTACTTC
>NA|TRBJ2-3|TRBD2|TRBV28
CASSGLAGGTRTDTQYF
TGTGCCAGCTCAGGACTAGCGGGGGGGACTCGGACAGATACGCAGTATTTT
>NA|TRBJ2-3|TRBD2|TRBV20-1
CSATRTSGGGIAQYF
TGCAGTGCCACCCGGACTAGCGGGGGGGGGATCGCGCAGTATTTT
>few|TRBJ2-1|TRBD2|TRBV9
CASNKRGKAEQFF
TGTGCCAGCAATAAGCGGGGGAAGGCTGAGCAGTTCTTC
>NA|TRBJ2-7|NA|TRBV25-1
CASRRRYEQYF
TGTGCCAGCAGACGACGGTATGAGCAGTACTTC
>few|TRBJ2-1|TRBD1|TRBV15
CATSRAGDRGQNEQFF
TGTGCCACCAGCAGAGCTGGGGACAGGGGGCAGAATGAGCAGTTCTTC
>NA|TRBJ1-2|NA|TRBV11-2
CASSLANGVGYTF
TGTGCCAGCAGCCTCGCCAACGGGGTTGGCTACACCTTC
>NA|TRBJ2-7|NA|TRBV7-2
CASSPPWTRSYEQYF
TGTGCCAGCAGCCCCCCCTGGACCAGAAGCTACGAGCAGTACTTC